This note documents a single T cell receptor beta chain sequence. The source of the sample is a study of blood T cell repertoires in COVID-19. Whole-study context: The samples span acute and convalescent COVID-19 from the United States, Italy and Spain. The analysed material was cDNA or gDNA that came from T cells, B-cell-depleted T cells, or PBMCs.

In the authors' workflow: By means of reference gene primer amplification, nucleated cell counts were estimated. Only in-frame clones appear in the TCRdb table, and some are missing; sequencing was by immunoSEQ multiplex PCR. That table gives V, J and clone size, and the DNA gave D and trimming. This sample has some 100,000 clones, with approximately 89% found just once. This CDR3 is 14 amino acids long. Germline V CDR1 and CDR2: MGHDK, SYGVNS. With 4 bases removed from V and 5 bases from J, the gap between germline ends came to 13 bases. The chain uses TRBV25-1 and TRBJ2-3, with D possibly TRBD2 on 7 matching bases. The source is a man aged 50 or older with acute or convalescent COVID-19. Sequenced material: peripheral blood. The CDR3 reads CASSVGGALDTQYF. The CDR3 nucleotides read TGTGCCAGCAGTGTAGGGGGGGCTCTAGATACGCAGTATTTT. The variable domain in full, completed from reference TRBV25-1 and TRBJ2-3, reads EADIYQTPRYLVIGTGKKITLECSQTMGHDKMYWYQQDPGMELHLIHYSYGVNSTEKGDLSSESTVSRIRTEHFPLTLESARPSHTSQYLCASSVGGALDTQYFGPGTRLTVL.